Each of the 28 T cell receptor beta chains below was sequenced from the same sample in a study of tumor-infiltrating lymphocytes in primary liver carcinoma (dated by TCRdb to about 2017). The reads were generated on an Illumina HiSeq 2500. Starting from around 500 ng total RNA, TCRbeta-specific cDNA was produced by reverse transcription with a constant-region primer and ProtoScript II reverse transcriptase. TCRbeta libraries were built with three nested multiplex PCR rounds, a slightly modified ARM-PCR procedure. Each of the first two PCR rounds ran for approximately 10 cycles and used multiplex TRBV1-TRBV30 forward primers together with a Cbeta reverse primer. Clones were called with MiXCR by TCRdb after fastp trimmed the public reads at Q25, and only in-frame beta chains were retained. Entries are consolidated by CDR3 protein sequence, retaining the most common genes and DNA. This sample comprises just under 55,000 distinct CDR3 sequences, 70% to 85% of them detected only once. The top ten clones comprise about 25% of the sample.

Without any cell sorting, total RNA and DNA were extracted together from around 18-30 mg of bulk tissue using the AllPrep DNA/RNA mini kit. The specimen was liver tumor tissue from sampling region 2. The cell subset or site label for this specimen denotes: tumor region T2, inferior pole. Receptor source: a man aged 35-49 years with primary liver carcinoma and hepatitis B virus infection.

Worth noting for this clonotype: At one boundary the junction diverges from the germline segment, which might be a read error. CDR3 residues: CANSYVVDGTGELFF. Written as DNA, the CDR3 is TGTGCCAACAGTTACGTAGTGGACGGCACCGGGGAGTTGTTTTTT. The chain couples TRBV6-5 to TRBJ2-2; possibly TRBD2 for D (5 bases). The CDR3 covers 15 residues. The germline CDR1 and CDR2 sequences are MNHEY and SVGAGI.

A remark on this clonotype: The junction and the germline gene differ at one end; a read error may be behind it. The V call is TRBV4-1, the J call TRBJ1-3; D not resolved. Looked up from germline, CDR1 is MGHRA and CDR2 is YSYEKL. The CDR3 is 15 residues long. The chain's CDR3 is CASSQAWAAGNAIYF. The CDR3 DNA reads as TGCGCCAGCAGCCAAGCGTGGGCAGCCGGAAACGCCATATATTTT.

This clonotype occurred many times. The chain recombines TRBV13 with TRBJ1-1; tentative D call: TRBD1 (5 bases). From germline, CDR1 is PRHDT and CDR2 FYEKMQ (reference sequence). V was shortened by 5 bases and J by 0 bases, with 13 bases between the two germline ends. CDR3 length: 15 amino acids. The CDR3 here is CASSLFATVNTEAFF. Written as DNA, the CDR3 is TGTGCCAGCAGCCTATTCGCGACAGTGAACACTGAAGCTTTCTTT.

For this clonotype: Compared with germline, one end of the junction differs, possibly owing to a read error. The chain uses TRBV6-2 or TRBV6-3 and TRBJ2-7; the match to TRBD2 covers 7 bases. Germline CDR1 reads MNHEY; CDR2 reads SVGEGT. The CDR3 is 14 residues long. CDR3 coding DNA: TGTTCCAGCAGTTACTCGCGGGAGTCCTACGCGCAGTACTTC. This translates into CSSSYSRESYAQYF.

Details on this clonotype: The conserved phenylalanine or tryptophan normally closing the CDR3 is absent here, so this likely arose from a read error. J is TRBJ2-1 and V is TRBV4-2; no clear D gene. The CDR3 runs 14 residues. Looked up from germline, CDR1 is LGHNA and CDR2 is YNFKEQ. CDR3 amino acids: CTSSQGIAMGEQFY. CDR3 coding DNA: TGTACCAGCAGCCAAGGTATTGCGATGGGTGAGCAGTTCTAC.

A note on this clonotype: An end of the junction does not agree with germline; a read error may underlie this. This sequence joins TRBV6-6 and TRBJ1-5; D is unclear. The CDR3 length is 16 residues. In germline, CDR1 is MNHNY, CDR2 SVGAGI (reference sequence). CDR3 in DNA: TGTGCCAGCAGTTGCCGAGTAGAGTATAGCAATCAGTCCCAGCATTTC. It translates to CASSCRVEYSNQSQHF.

By sample fraction, this clonotype is medium-sized. The chain couples TRBV4-1 to TRBJ1-3, with D uncertain. The CDR3 consists of 12 residues. Deletions cut 1 base from V and 2 bases from J, with 0 bases between. Germline CDR1 and CDR2: MGHRA and YSYEKL. The CDR3 loop reads CASSQAGNTIYF. The DNA for the CDR3 is TGCGCCAGCAGCCAAGCTGGAAACACCATATATTTT.

In the case of this clonotype: A much larger clone differs from this one at a single base, so this may be a read error. This chain uses TRBV5-1 with TRBJ2-5; no firm D call. The CDR3 loop spans 12 amino acids. Germline CDR1 and CDR2: SGHRS and YFSETQ. V lost 7 bases and J lost 1, with 8 bases in between. DNA of the CDR3: TGCGCCAGCGGCGTAGTCCAAGAGACCCAGTACTTC. It is translated as CASGVVQETQYF.

Regarding this clonotype: A read error may produce the germline difference seen at one junction end. The chain recombines TRBV28 with TRBJ2-1, with D unresolved. The CDR3 spans 12 residues. Germline CDR1 and CDR2: MDHEN and SYDVKM. For the CDR3, the DNA is TGTACCAGCATTTTATCCTACAATGAGCAGTTCTTC. Protein product: CTSILSYNEQFF.

To note about this clonotype: This CDR3 fails to terminate in the conserved phenylalanine or tryptophan, so it likely reflects a read error. The DNA is left out, because the CDR3 cannot be placed on it with certainty; the CDR3 is given as TCRdb lists it. This chain links TRBV11-2 with TRBJ2-1. Termini included, the CDR3 measures 13 amino acids. Germline-derived CDR1 and CDR2 are SGHAT and FQNNGV. The CDR3: CASSLNDAYEEFL.

The chain combines TRBV18 with TRBJ1-5; D might be TRBD1 (6 bases). CDR1 KGHSH and CDR2 LQKENI come from the germline V gene. Deletions cut 4 bases from V and 3 bases from J, with 19 bases between. The CDR3 totals 17 residues. For the CDR3, the DNA is TGTGCCAGCTCACTTTCCAACCCCGGACAGTACAATCAGCCCCAGCATTTT. Translating gives CASSLSNPGQYNQPQHF.

The chain uses TRBV5-5 and TRBJ1-1, with D unresolved. Germline V gene lookup returns CDR1 SGHKS and CDR2 YYEKEE (reference sequence). The CDR3 runs 15 residues. V was shortened by 0 bases and J by 1 base, with 10 bases between the two germline ends. The CDR3 sequence: CASSLVGETNTEAFF. CDR3 nucleotide sequence: TGTGCCAGCAGCTTGGTCGGGGAAACGAACACTGAAGCTTTCTTT.

This clonotype was detected ten times or more. This chain connects TRBV28 to TRBJ2-2; D remains unclear. Trimming pared 6 bases from V and 7 bases from J, leaving 9 bases between. Germline CDR1 reads MDHEN; CDR2 reads SYDVKM. This CDR3 region has 12 residues. The CDR3 DNA follows: TGTGCCAGCAGGGAAAGGGACGGGGAGCTGTTTTTT. It specifies CASRERDGELFF. Complete variable domain (other parts from reference TRBV28 and TRBJ2-2): DVKVTQSSRYLVKRTGEKVFLECVQDMDHENMFWYRQDPGLGLRLIYFSYDVKMKEKGDIPEGYSVSREKKERFSLILESASTNQTSMYLCASRERDGELFFGEGSRLTVL.

In its sample, this clonotype was seen once. Compared with germline, one end of the junction differs, possibly owing to a read error. This chain links TRBV29-1 with TRBJ2-5; 7 bases line up with TRBD2. This CDR3 comprises 13 residues. Germline V gene sequence: CDR1 SQVTM, CDR2 ANQGSEA. The DNA for the CDR3 is TGCGGCGTTGATGGGAGGGCCGCCGAGACCCAGGACTTC. This sequence encodes CGVDGRAAETQDF.

This clonotype was seen more than once but under ten times. A much larger clone differs from this one at a single base, so this may be a read error. As the CDR3 is not closed by the conserved phenylalanine or tryptophan, this likely results from a read error. The chain employs TRBV5-1 and TRBJ2-7; 12 bases fit TRBD1. Germline assignment: CDR1 SGHRS and CDR2 YFSETQ. The CDR3 extends over 17 amino acids. Trimming took 2 bases from V and 3 from J; bases not matched to a gene: 9. This CDR3 is CASSFASGTGGIYEQYL. CDR3 in DNA: TGCGCCAGCAGCTTCGCCAGCGGGACAGGGGGCATCTACGAGCAGTACCTC.

CDR3 nucleotides: TGTGCCAGTGGCTACTGGCGGGAAAATGAGCAGTTCTTC. Translating gives CASGYWRENEQFF. J is TRBJ2-1 and V is TRBV5-5, with D possibly matching TRBD2 (6 bases). Germline loops: CDR1 SGHKS, CDR2 YYEKEE (reference sequence). CDR3 length: 13 amino acids. The germline V and J ends were trimmed by 8 bases and 7 bases, with 16 bases remaining between them. Combining the CDR3 with reference TRBV5-5 and TRBJ2-1 gives the whole variable domain DAGVTQSPTHLIKTRGQQVTLRCSPISGHKSVSWYQQVLGQGPQFIFQYYEKEERGRGNFPDRFSARQFPNYSSELNVNALLLGDSALYLCASGYWRENEQFFGPGTRLTVL.

This clonotype was counted once. At one of its ends the junction is not consistent with the germline gene, which may arise from a read error. This chain uses TRBV4-2 with TRBJ2-7; 13 bases map to TRBD2. This CDR3 has 18 amino acids. In germline, CDR1 is LGHNA, CDR2 YNFKEQ. The CDR3 protein is CAGSQVLGLAGNSYEQYF. In DNA, the CDR3 is TGTGCCGGCAGCCAAGTGCTGGGACTAGCGGGGAACTCCTACGAGCAGTACTTT.

Regarding this clonotype: One junction end does not reproduce the germline sequence, and a read error may be involved. This rearrangement joins TRBV12-3 or TRBV12-4 to TRBJ1-5; D call uncertain. The CDR3 extends over 11 amino acids. In nucleotides, the CDR3 is TGTGTCAGCAGGTTAGATCAGCCCCAGCATTTT. Translating it yields CVSRLDQPQHF.

A note on this clonotype: The junction does not match germline at one end; this may be a read error. The chain employs TRBV10-3 and TRBJ2-5, with 7 positions matching TRBD1. Germline assignment: CDR1 ENHRY and CDR2 SYGVKD. The CDR3 runs to 14 residues. CDR3 nucleotides: TGTGCCATCAGCTTGGGACAGTACCAAGAGACCAAGTATTTC. Translating it yields CAISLGQYQETKYF.

As regards this clonotype: An end of the junction differs from the germline gene, which may be a read error. The rearrangement links TRBV6-5 to TRBJ2-5, with 10 bases identical to TRBD1. CDR1 is MNHEY, CDR2 SVGAGI, per germline. CDR3 size: 14 residues. The CDR3 protein is CAIRGTGVRETQYF. In DNA form, the CDR3 reads TGCGCCATCAGGGGGACAGGGGTACGAGAGACCCAGTACTTC.

The rearrangement joins TRBV29-1 to TRBJ2-3, with 9 bases aligning to TRBD1. Germline V gene lookup returns CDR1 SQVTM and CDR2 ANQGSEA. CDR3 length: 15 residues. Written as DNA, the CDR3 is TGCGGAGTTGAACCTCCGGGACAGGGCCCAGATACGCAGTATTTT. Translation: CGVEPPGQGPDTQYF.

Of note for this clonotype: Just one base apart from a much larger clone, this may be a read error. CDR3: CASSFLDGSSSYEQYF. The CDR3 DNA reads as TGTGCCAGCAGCTTCCTGGACGGCTCCAGCTCCTACGAGCAGTACTTC. The chain employs TRBV5-6 and TRBJ2-7; D is ambiguous. Germline loops: CDR1 SGHDT, CDR2 YYEEEE. There are 16 residues in the CDR3. With 2 bases removed from V and 0 bases from J, the gap between germline ends came to 15 bases.

This clonotype was counted a single time. An end of the junction differs from the germline gene, which may be a read error. V is TRBV14 and J is TRBJ2-5; D uncertain. This CDR3 spans 17 amino acids. The germline V gene encodes CDR1 SGHDN and CDR2 FVKESK. CDR3 amino acids: CGSSQDHAPEFQETQCF. The CDR3 nucleotides are TGTGGCAGTAGCCAAGACCACGCCCCGGAGTTCCAAGAGACCCAGTGCTTC.

V and J are TRBV12-3 or TRBV12-4 and TRBJ2-2; 8 bases agree with TRBD1. The CDR3 loop spans 17 amino acids. V was clipped by 8 bases and J by 6 bases; unmatched bases: 17. The CDR3 DNA sequence: TGTGCCAGCGACCCAACTTTCAGGGGGCTAAGGGCCGGGGAGCTGTTTTTT. As protein: CASDPTFRGLRAGELFF.

As for this clonotype: The conserved closing phenylalanine or tryptophan is absent in this CDR3, likely reflecting a read error. The chain has TRBV5-8 and TRBJ2-1; 8 positions agree with TRBD2. Germline-derived CDR1 and CDR2 are SGHTS and YDEGEE. The CDR3 loop spans 16 amino acids. DNA of the CDR3: TGTGCCAGCACCTTGGGCGCGGGGGGCTCCTACAATGAGCAGTTCTTA. Its translation is CASTLGAGGSYNEQFL.

This clonotype has only a few counts. This chain joins TRBV20-1 and TRBJ2-7; D may be TRBD1 (6 bases). CDR1 and CDR2 (germline): DFQATT, SNEGSKA (reference sequence). The length of the CDR3 is 13 residues. Deletions cut 6 bases from V and 0 bases from J, with 12 bases between. CDR3 sequence: CSALRDNSYEQYF. CDR3 in DNA: TGCAGTGCCCTGAGGGACAACTCCTACGAGCAGTACTTC.

This clonotype was picked up a small number of times. This may come from a read error, since a much larger clone is one base off. This CDR3 is missing its conserved last phenylalanine or tryptophan, likely due to a read error. The chain employs TRBV7-8 and TRBJ1-2; 8 bases are a match to TRBD1. The CDR3 extends over 14 amino acids. Trimming removed 6 bases from V and 3 bases from J; junction bases left unmatched: 6. Germline loops: CDR1 SGHVS, CDR2 FQNEAQ. The CDR3 region is CASSIQGADYGYTS. In nucleotides, the CDR3 is TGTGCCAGCAGTATCCAGGGGGCGGACTATGGCTACACCTCC.

J is TRBJ2-1 and V is TRBV29-1, with 8 bases identical to TRBD2. With 6 bases clipped from V and 8 bases from J, the junction kept 12 bases outside the gene matches. The CDR3 has 14 residues. The germline gives CDR1 SQVTM, CDR2 ANQGSEA. In DNA, the CDR3 is TGCAGCGTACAAGGACTAGCCGGGGGGTATGAGCAGTTCTTC. Its translation: CSVQGLAGGYEQFF.